The entry below gives a single T cell receptor (beta chain) sequence along with its context. These data are taken from a study of blood T cell repertoires in COVID-19. Study details: The United States, Italy and Spain were the sources of the acute and convalescent COVID-19 samples. In each case, the material was cDNA or gDNA derived from T cells, B-cell-depleted T cells, or PBMCs.

Authors' methods: For nucleated cells, counts were estimated from reference gene primer amplification. Only in-frame clones appear in the TCRdb table, and some are missing; sequencing was by immunoSEQ multiplex PCR. V, J and clone size derive from that table, while D and trimming were established from the DNA sequence. Of 99,000 or so clones in the sample, about 91% were seen once. The clonotype comes from a human donor in a cohort sampled during active COVID-19. Sequencing was performed on peripheral blood.

DNA of the CDR3: TGTGCCAGCAGTTTATCAGCGGGTAGGACTGAAGCTTTCTTT. It codes for CASSLSAGRTEAFF. The V and J genes are TRBV27 and TRBJ1-1; unclear D gene. Germline V lookup: CDR1 MNHEY, CDR2 SMNVEV (reference sequence). The CDR3 extends over 14 amino acids. V gave up 0 bases and J gave up 5 bases, with 10 bases separating them.